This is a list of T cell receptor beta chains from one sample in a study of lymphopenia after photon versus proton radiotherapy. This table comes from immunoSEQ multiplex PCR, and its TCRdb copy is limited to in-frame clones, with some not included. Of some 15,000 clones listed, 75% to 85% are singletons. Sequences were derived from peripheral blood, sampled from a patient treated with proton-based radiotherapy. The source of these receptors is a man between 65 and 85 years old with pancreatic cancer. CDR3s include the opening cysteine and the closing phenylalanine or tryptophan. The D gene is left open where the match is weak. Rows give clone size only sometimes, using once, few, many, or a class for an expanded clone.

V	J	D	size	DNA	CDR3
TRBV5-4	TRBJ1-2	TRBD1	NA	TGTGCCAGCACGGGACAGTACTATGGCTACACCTTC	CASTGQYYGYTF
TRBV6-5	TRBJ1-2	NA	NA	TGTGCCAGCAGTTCGGGGGGGGTAGGCTACACCTTC	CASSSGGVGYTF
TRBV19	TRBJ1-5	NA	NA	TGTGCCAGTAGTGGGAGCAATCAGCCCCAGCATTTT	CASSGSNQPQHF
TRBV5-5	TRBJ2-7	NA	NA	TGTGCCAGCAGCTCCTCCGGGCCGAGCTCCTACGAGCAGTACTTC	CASSSSGPSSYEQYF
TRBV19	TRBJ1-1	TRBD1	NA	TGTGCCAGTAGTATACCGGGACAGGCGGCCACTGAAGCTTTCTTT	CASSIPGQAATEAFF
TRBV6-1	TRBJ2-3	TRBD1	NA	TGTGCCAGCAGCATAGGGGGCGGTGCAGATACGCAGTATTTT	CASSIGGGADTQYF
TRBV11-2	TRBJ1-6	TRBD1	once	TGTGCCAGCAGCCAAACCGGGACAGGGAATTCACCCCTCCACTTT	CASSQTGTGNSPLHF
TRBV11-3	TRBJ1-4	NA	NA	TGTGCCAGCAGCACCCCAGGTTCCGAAAGACTGTTTTTT	CASSTPGSERLFF
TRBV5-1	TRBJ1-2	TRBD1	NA	TGCGCCAGTAAGGCCGGGACAGGGGTAAACTATGGCTACACCTTC	CASKAGTGVNYGYTF
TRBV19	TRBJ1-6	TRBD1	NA	TGTGCCAGTAATTCGGGACAGGGTATTTCACCCCTCCACTTT	CASNSGQGISPLHF
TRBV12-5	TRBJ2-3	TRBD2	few	TGTGCTAGTGGTTTGGGATCCCCCATGTTTCGGGGGGAACTAGCGGGGGTTGACACAGATACGCAGTATTTT	CASGLGSPMFRGELAGVDTDTQYF
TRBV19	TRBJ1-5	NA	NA	TGTGCCAGTAGTATAACGCGGGGAGGGAACCAGCCCCAGCATTTT	CASSITRGGNQPQHF
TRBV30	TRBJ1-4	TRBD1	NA	TGTGCCTGGGGCTCTGGGATGGGACAGGGGGACGAAAAACTGTTTTTT	CAWGSGMGQGDEKLFF
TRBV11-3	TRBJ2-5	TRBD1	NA	TGTGCCAGCAGCCCCCGGGACAGGGTGTCAGAGACCCAGTACTTC	CASSPRDRVSETQYF
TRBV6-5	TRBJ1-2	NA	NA	TGTGCCAGCAGTTATAAAGGGAACGGCTACACCTTC	CASSYKGNGYTF
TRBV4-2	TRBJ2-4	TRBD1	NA	TGTGCCAGCAGCCTGAAAGGGACAGGGGGTTTGGTATGGAATGCCAAAAACATTCAGTACTTC	CASSLKGTGGLVWNAKNIQYF
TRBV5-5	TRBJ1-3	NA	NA	TGTGCCAGCAGCTTGGAACTAACCTCTGGAAACACCATATATTTT	CASSLELTSGNTIYF
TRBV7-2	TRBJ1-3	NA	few	TGTGCCAGCAGCTTAGCGCGGGGACACCTCTCTGGAAACACCATATATTTT	CASSLARGHLSGNTIYF
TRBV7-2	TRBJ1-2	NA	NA	TGTGCCAGCAGCTTAGCGGGGGACGGAGGTCGTGGCTACACCTTC	CASSLAGDGGRGYTF
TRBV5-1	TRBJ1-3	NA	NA	TGCGCCAGCAGCTTGGGACAGGTTGGAAACACCATATATTTT	CASSLGQVGNTIYF
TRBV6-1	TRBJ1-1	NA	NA	TGTGCCAGCAGGAAACAGGATGGGGGCACTGAAGCTTTCTTT	CASRKQDGGTEAFF
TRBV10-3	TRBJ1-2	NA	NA	TGTGCCATCAGTGACATTTCAGGAGGCTACACCTTC	CAISDISGGYTF
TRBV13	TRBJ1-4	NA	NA	TGTGCCAGCAGCTTCGGGGGCACAACTAATGAAAAACTGTTTTTT	CASSFGGTTNEKLFF
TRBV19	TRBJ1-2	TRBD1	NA	TGTGCCAGTAGTATAGAAGGGACAGGGGGCGCCTACTATGGCTACACCTTC	CASSIEGTGGAYYGYTF
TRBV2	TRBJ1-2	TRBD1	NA	TGTGCCAGCAGTGAAGCCTCAGGGGGCAGCTATGGCTACACCTTC	CASSEASGGSYGYTF
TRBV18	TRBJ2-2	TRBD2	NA	TGTGCCAGCTCACCGCCTAGCGGGAGGTCGGCCGGGGAGCTGTTTTTT	CASSPPSGRSAGELFF
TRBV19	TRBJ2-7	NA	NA	TGTGCCAGTAGCCCTCGGGGGCATCCCCAATCCTACGAGCAGTACTTC	CASSPRGHPQSYEQYF
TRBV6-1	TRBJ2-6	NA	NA	TGTGCCAGCAATTCCAGGGCCGGGGCCAACGTCCTGACTTTC	CASNSRAGANVLTF
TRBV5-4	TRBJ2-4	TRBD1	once	TGTGCCAGCAGCTCGACAGGGGACAAAAACATTCAGTACTTC	CASSSTGDKNIQYF
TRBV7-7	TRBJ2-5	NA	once	TGTGCCAGCAGCACATCTCGTTTGGAAGGGGAGACCCAGTACTTC	CASSTSRLEGETQYF
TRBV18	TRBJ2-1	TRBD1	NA	TGTGCCAGCTCACCCCTAGGGACAGGGGTGTTCTTC	CASSPLGTGVFF
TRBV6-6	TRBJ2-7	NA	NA	TGTGCCAGCAGTCGACGACCGGACGAGCAGTACTTC	CASSRRPDEQYF
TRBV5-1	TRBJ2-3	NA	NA	TGCGCCAGCAGCTCGTGGCAGGGCCAAACAGATACGCAGTATTTT	CASSSWQGQTDTQYF
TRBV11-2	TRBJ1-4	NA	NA	TGTGCCAGCAGCTTAGTGAGGTCTAATGAAAAACTGTTTTTT	CASSLVRSNEKLFF
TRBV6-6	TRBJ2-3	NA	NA	TGTGCCAGCAGTTACCCGGACGCAGATACGCAGTATTTT	CASSYPDADTQYF
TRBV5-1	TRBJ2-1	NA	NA	TGCGCCAGCAGCGACCCAGGGGTCTACAATGAGCAGTTCTTC	CASSDPGVYNEQFF
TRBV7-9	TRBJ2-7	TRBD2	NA	TGTGCCAGCAGCTTAGTAGCGGGAGGGCCCTACGAGCAGTACTTC	CASSLVAGGPYEQYF
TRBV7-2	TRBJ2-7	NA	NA	TGTGCCAGCAGCCGCCGTTCAAGGACCGCAACCTCTTACGAGCAGTACTTC	CASSRRSRTATSYEQYF
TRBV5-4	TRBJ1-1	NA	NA	TGTGCCAGCAGCTTCAGGAGTGAAGCTTTCTTT	CASSFRSEAFF
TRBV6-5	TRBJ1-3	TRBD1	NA	TGTGCCAGCACCTACAGGGGTTCTGGAAACACCATATATTTT	CASTYRGSGNTIYF
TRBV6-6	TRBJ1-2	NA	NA	TGTGCCAGCAGTTACTCGACACAAACTAACTATGGCTACACCTTC	CASSYSTQTNYGYTF
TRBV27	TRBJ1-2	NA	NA	TGTGCCAGCAGTTCTAGGGCCCTATATGGCTACACCTTC	CASSSRALYGYTF
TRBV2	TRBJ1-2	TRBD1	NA	TGTGCCAGCAATTCGGACAGGAGCTATGGTAGCTACACCTTC	CASNSDRSYGSYTF
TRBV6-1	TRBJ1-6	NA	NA	TGTGCCAGTGGACAGAGCTCCTATAATTCACCCCTCCACTTT	CASGQSSYNSPLHF
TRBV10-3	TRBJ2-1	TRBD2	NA	TGTGCCATCAGTGCGGCTAGCGGGAGTGACTCCTACAATGAGCAGTTCTTC	CAISAASGSDSYNEQFF
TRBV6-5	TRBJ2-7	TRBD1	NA	TGTGCCAGCAGTCGACCGGGACAGGGCTCCTACGAGCAGTACTTC	CASSRPGQGSYEQYF
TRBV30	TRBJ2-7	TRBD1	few	TGTGCCTGGAACGGACAGGGAATCTACGAGCAGTACTTC	CAWNGQGIYEQYF
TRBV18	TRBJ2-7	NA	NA	TGTGCCAGCTCACCTCGGACAACTTCCTACGAGCAGTACTTC	CASSPRTTSYEQYF
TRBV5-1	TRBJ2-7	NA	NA	TGCGCCAGCAGCGGAGGGCGACCCAGCGACGAGCAGTACTTC	CASSGGRPSDEQYF
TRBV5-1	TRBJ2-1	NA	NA	TGCGCCAGCAGCTTGGAAGGGGCTTTCTCCTACAATGAGCAGTTCTTC	CASSLEGAFSYNEQFF